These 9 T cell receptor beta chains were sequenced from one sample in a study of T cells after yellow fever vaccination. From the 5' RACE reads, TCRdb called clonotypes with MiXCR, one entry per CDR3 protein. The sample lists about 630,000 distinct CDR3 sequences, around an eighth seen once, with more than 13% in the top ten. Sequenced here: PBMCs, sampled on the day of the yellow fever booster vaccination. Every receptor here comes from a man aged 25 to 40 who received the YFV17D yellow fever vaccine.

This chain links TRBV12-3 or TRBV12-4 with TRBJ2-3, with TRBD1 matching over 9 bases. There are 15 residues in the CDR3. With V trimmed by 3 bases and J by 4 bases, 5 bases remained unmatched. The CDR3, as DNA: TGTGCCAGCAGTTTCCACAGGGGGCTCGCAGATACGCAGTATTTT. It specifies CASSFHRGLADTQYF.

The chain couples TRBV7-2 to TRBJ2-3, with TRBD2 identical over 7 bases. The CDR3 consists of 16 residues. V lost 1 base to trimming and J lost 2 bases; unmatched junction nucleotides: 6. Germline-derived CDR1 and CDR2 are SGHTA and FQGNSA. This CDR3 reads CASSLGAGLLTDTQYF. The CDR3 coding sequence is TGTGCCAGCAGCTTAGGGGCGGGACTACTCACAGATACGCAGTATTTT.

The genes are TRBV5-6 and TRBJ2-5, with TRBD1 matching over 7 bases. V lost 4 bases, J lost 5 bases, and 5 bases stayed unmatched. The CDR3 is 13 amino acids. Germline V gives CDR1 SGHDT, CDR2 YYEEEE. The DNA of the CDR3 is TGTGCCAGCAGCCTCGGGACAGATGAGACCCAGTACTTC. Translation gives CASSLGTDETQYF.

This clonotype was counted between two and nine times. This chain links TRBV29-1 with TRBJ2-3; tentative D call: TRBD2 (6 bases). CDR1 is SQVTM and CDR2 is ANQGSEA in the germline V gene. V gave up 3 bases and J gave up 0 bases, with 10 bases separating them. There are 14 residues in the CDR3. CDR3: CSVEGGFSTDTQYF. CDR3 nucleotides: TGCAGCGTTGAGGGGGGTTTCAGCACAGATACGCAGTATTTT.

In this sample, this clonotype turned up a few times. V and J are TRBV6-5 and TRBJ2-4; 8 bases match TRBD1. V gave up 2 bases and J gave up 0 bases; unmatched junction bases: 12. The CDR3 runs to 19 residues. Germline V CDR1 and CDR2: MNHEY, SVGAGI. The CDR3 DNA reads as TGTGCCAGCAGTTACGGGGCAGGGGGCCTTGGCATAGCCAAAAACATTCAGTACTTC. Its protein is CASSYGAGGLGIAKNIQYF.

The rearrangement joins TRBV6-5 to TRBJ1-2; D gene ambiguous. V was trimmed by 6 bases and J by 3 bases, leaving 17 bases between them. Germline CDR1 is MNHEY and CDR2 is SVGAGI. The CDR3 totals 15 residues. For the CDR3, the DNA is TGTGCCAGCAGCTCATCCTCCCACAGTTACTATGGCTACACCTTC. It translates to CASSSSSHSYYGYTF.

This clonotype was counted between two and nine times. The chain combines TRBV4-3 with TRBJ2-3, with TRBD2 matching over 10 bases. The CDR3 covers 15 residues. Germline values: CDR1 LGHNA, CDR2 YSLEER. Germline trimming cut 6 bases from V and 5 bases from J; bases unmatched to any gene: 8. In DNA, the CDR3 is TGCGCCAGCAGAGGGCTAGCGGGAGTTAGAGATACGCAGTATTTT. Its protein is CASRGLAGVRDTQYF.

The CDR3 bases are TGTGCCAGCAGCCCGACAGGGGCCGTCGCTGAAGCTTTCTTT. Translating it yields CASSPTGAVAEAFF. The J gene is TRBJ1-1, the V gene TRBV3-1; 8 bases match TRBD1. CDR1 is LGHDT, CDR2 YNNKEL, per germline (reference sequence). The ends lost 4 bases at V and 6 bases at J; junction bases unmatched: 7. This CDR3 region has 14 residues.

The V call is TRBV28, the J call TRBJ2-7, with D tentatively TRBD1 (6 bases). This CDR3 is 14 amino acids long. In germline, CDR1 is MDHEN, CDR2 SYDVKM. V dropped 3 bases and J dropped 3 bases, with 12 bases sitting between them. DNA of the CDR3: TGTGCCAGCAGTTTGCCAGGGGTTCTCTACGAGCAGTACTTC. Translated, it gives CASSLPGVLYEQYF.